This TCR beta chain derives from a study of shared clonotypes between healthy human individuals. General observations from the study: With several donors compared, roughly 5% of naive CD4 clonotypes were shared. Exclusively blood specimens were collected; tissue repertoires likely differ.

Sorted-subset replicate PCRs used around 200 ng DNA, roughly 28,000 T cell genomes. Repertoires were generated with immunoSEQ multiplex PCR, while TCRdb's copy carries only in-frame clones and drops some. The sample carries 2 million to 2.5 million clones, 90% to 95% recorded once. CD45RO negativity and positive selection for CCR7 defined naive CD8 cells, a population that excluded terminally differentiated effector memory CD45RA+ cells. The CDR3 has 15 amino acids. The V gene's germline CDR1 is SGDLS and CDR2 YYNGEE. Trimming stripped 3 bases from V and 0 bases from J, with 10 bases between. In the case of this clone: What it binds is unknown.

This sequence was found in a man aged 18 to 29 in good health. Some clones in this sample may be carry-over from other donors' samples. V usage is TRBV9 and J usage is TRBJ2-1; D might be TRBD1 (6 bases). Input material: naive CD8+ T cells from PBMCs. The CDR3: CASSAQGFSYNEQFF. The CDR3 region has the DNA TGTGCCAGCAGCGCACAGGGATTCTCCTACAATGAGCAGTTCTTC.